Included here is one T cell receptor (beta chain) sequence, with context. Its antigen is not identified. This sample stems from a study of cytomegalovirus exposure and HLA in healthy donors. The study's findings and limits: Common viral pathogens seemed, in a later analysis, to connect with several of the most significant clusters. The presence/absence work took it that sequencing depth was about the same across donors.

PCR employed 60 Vbeta and 13 Jbeta primers. In the original workflow: Unique TCR beta chains numbered around 75 million in a later analysis, with around 10 million shared. Only in-frame clones appear in the TCRdb table, and some are missing; sequencing was by immunoSEQ multiplex PCR. The V and J calls and clone size were taken over from that table, and D and trimming were inferred from the DNA. This repertoire shows approximately 130,000 clones, roughly 80% found once; its top ten account for about 1.6%. The CDR3 has 15 amino acids. Losses at the gene ends were 5 bases for V and 2 bases for J; bases not matched to a gene: 9. Germline V CDR1 and CDR2: SGHVS, FQNEAQ. Each donor was healthy, and each was a bone marrow donor.

Sequencing was carried out using PBMCs. The chain carries TRBV7-8 and TRBJ2-7; 7 bases map to TRBD2. The clonotype was recovered from a man in his forties in good health and CMV-seronegative. CDR3 nucleotide sequence: TGTGCCAGCAGCATCACATCTAGCGGCCCCTACGAGCAGTACTTC. This codes for CASSITSSGPYEQYF.